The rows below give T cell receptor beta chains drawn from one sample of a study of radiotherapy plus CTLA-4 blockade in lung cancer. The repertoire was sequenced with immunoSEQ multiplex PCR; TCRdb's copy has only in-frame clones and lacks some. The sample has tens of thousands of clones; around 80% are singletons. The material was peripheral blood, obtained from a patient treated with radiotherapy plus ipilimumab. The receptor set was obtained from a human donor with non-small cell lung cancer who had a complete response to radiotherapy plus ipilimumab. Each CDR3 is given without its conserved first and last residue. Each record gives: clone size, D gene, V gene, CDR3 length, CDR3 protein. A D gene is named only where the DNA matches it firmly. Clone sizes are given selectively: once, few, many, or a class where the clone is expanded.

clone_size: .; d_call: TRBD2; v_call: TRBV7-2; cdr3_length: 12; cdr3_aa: ASSPGTSGDTQY
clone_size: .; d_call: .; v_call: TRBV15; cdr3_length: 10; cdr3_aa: ATRHDTDTQY
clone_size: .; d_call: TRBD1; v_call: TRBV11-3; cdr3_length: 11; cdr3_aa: ASSFTGATEAF
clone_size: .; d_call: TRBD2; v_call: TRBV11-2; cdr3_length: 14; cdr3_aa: ASSFLAGGTYNEQF
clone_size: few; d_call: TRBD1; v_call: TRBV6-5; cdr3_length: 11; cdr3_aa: ASSRGTGSGYT
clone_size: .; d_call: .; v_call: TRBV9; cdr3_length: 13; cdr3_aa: ASSPAPGSNQPQH
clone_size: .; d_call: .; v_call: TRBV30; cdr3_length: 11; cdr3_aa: AWGKVSNTEAF
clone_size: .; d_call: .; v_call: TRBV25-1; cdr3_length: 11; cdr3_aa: ASSALGADTQY
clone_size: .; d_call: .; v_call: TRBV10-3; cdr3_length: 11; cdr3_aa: AISRQVNQPQH
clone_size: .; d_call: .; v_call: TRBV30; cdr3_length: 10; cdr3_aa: AWGPSSYEQY
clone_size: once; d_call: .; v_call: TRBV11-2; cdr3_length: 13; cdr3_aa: ASSRPPTRIYEQY
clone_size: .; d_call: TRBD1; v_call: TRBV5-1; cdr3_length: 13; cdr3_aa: ASGRDSVTNEKLF
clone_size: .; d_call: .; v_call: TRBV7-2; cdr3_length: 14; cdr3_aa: ASSLVGGAGGNTIY
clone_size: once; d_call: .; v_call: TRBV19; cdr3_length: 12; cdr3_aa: ASTTGRGSTEAF
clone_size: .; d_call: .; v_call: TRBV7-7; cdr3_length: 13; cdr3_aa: ASSLLLAPYNEQF
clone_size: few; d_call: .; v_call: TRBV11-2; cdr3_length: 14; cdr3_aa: ASVGGRSFSGNTIY
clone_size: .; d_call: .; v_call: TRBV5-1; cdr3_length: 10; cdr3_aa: ASSPDVYEQY
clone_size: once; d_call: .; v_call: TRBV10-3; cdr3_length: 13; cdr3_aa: AISGGRGSNTEAF
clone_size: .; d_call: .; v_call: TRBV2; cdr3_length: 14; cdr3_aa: ASSELGFTAKNIQY
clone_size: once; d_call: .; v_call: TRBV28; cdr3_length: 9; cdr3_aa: ASSLGTEQF
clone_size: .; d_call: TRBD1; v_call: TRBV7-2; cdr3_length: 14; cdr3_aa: ASSKGGETGREKLF
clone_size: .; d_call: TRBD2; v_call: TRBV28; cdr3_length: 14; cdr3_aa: ASSLLSGRRADTQY
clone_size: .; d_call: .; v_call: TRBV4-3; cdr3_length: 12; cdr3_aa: ASSQEGRVYEQF
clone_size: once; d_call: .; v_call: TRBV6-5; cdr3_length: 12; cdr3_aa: ASRDRQGNQPQH
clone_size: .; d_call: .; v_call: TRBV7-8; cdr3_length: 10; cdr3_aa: ASSLVVETQY
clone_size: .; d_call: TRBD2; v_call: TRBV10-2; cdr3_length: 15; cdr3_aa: ASSAQGLAVVTDTQY
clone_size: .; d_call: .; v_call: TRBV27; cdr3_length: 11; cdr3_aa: ASSLWGTDTQY
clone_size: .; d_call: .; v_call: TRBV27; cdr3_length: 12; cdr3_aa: ASFGRNRDSGYT
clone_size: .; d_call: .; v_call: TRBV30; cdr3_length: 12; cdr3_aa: AWSVGELTDTQY
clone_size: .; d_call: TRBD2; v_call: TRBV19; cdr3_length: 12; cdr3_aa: ATNAARGGDTQY
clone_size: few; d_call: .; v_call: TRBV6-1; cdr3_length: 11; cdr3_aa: ASSPQQDQPQH
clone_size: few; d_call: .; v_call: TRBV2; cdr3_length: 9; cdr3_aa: ASSRQDEAF
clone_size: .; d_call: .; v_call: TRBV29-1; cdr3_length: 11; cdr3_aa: SVVARGGQPQH
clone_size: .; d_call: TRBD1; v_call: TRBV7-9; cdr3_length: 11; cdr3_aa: ASSLGQGGEAF
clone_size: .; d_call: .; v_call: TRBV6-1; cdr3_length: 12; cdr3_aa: ASSSASLYNEQF
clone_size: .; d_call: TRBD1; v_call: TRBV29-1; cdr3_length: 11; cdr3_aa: SAIQGLNTEAF
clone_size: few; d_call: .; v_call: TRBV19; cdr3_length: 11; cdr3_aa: ASSIGGLYGYT
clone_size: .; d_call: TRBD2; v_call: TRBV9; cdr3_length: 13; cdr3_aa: ASSVGVGEGNIQY
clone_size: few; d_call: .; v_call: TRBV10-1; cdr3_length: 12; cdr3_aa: ASSESKGPDTQY
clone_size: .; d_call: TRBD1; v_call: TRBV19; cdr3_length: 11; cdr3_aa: ASSWTGGSGYT
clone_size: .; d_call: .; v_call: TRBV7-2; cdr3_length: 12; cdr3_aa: ASSWEFSSYEQY
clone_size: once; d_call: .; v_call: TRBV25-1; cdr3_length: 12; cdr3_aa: ASSPDATNEKLF
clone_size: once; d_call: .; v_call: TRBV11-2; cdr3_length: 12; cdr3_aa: ASSLMEAGGKLF
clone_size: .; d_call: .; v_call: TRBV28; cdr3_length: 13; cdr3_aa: ASSLYQVSGTEAF
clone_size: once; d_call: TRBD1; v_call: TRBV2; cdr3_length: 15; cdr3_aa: ASSSEQGAYSYNEQF
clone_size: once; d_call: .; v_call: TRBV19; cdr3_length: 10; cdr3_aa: ASRSNTGELF
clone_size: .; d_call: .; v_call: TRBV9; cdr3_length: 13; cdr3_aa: ASSRSPGPQDEQF
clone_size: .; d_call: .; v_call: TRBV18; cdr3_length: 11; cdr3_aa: ASSVALGTEAF
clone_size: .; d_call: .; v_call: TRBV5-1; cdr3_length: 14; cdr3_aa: ASSLDGGASNQPQH
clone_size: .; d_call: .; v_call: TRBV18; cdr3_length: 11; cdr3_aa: ASSPGEDQPQH
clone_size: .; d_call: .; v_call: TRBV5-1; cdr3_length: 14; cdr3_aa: ASSSQSQSRGYGYT